The 19 T cell receptor beta chains listed next were all sequenced from one sample in a study of monozygotic twins with inflammatory bowel disease (dated by TCRdb to between 2019 and 2020). The library was generated by 5' RACE. Reads for this sample came from an Illumina HiSeq 2500. Once TCRdb had reprocessed the reads, it stored one entry per CDR3 protein sequence and supplied no DNA. The sample's own table lists around 200,000 distinct CDR3 sequences. The ten largest clonotypes hold roughly 1.5% of the sample. Sequencing used blood. Receptor source: a human donor with ulcerative colitis or Crohn's disease, or a healthy co-twin of an affected twin (not recorded which).

This chain connects TRBV12-5 to TRBJ2-5; without DNA, the TCRdb call of TRBD2 cannot be checked. This CDR3 region has 23 residues. Germline CDR1 and CDR2: LGHNT and FRNRAP. CDR3 amino acids: CASGFPSPAGSGGARIGQETQYF.

The J gene is TRBJ1-1, the V gene TRBV20-1; TCRdb returns TRBD1, unconfirmable since there is no DNA. Germline assignment: CDR1 DFQATT and CDR2 SNEGSKA (reference sequence). The CDR3 extends over 15 amino acids. The CDR3 region is CSPLSTGTTWGKAFF.

This chain uses TRBV12-3 or TRBV12-4 with TRBJ2-1; TCRdb returns TRBD1, unconfirmable since there is no DNA. The CDR3 contains 17 residues. The CDR3 sequence is CASSTWTGWAPRSEQFF.

The chain uses TRBV12-3 or TRBV12-4 and TRBJ2-6; the TCRdb D gene call, TRBD1, has no DNA to confirm it. The CDR3 totals 18 residues. The CDR3 region is CASSFQPRGLSGANVLTF.

The gene calls are TRBV7-3 and TRBJ2-1. The CDR3 is 17 residues long. In germline, CDR1 is SGHTA, CDR2 FQGTGA. The CDR3 here is CASSRTRRIRTYNEQFF.

The genes are TRBV20-1 and TRBJ2-4. From germline, CDR1 is DFQATT and CDR2 SNEGSKA (reference sequence). The CDR3 sequence is 13 residues long. This CDR3 is CSAPVEAKNIQYF.

V gene TRBV7-9 combines with J gene TRBJ2-7; absent DNA, TCRdb's TRBD1 call cannot be checked. Germline V gene sequence: CDR1 SEHNR, CDR2 FQNEAQ (reference sequence). This CDR3 comprises 14 residues. The CDR3 sequence is CASSPDRASYEQYF.

The V gene is TRBV25-1, the J gene TRBJ1-1; TCRdb picks TRBD1, but there is no DNA to check that call. The CDR3 has 15 residues. The germline V gene has CDR1 MGHDK and CDR2 SYGVNS. CDR3 sequence reads: CASSEWRGRDTEAFF. Complete variable domain (other parts from reference TRBV25-1 and TRBJ1-1): EADIYQTPRYLVIGTGKKITLECSQTMGHDKMYWYQQDPGMELHLIHYSYGVNSTEKGDLSSESTVSRIRTEHFPLTLESARPSHTSQYLCASSEWRGRDTEAFFGQGTRLTVV.

The chain links TRBV10-3 to TRBJ1-6. The CDR3 has 18 residues. Germline V CDR1 and CDR2: ENHRY, SYGVKD. The CDR3 sequence is CAISESTAVISYNSPLHF.

The rearrangement uses TRBV5-1 and TRBJ2-1. CDR3 length equals 14 residues. The germline CDR1 and CDR2 sequences are SGHRS and YFSETQ. The CDR3 sequence: CASSLPTKYNEQFF.

This rearrangement joins TRBV2 to TRBJ1-5. The CDR3 runs to 13 residues. The V gene's germline CDR1 is SNHLY and CDR2 FYNNEI. CDR3 loop: CASSDGGNQPQHF.

This chain connects TRBV11-2 to TRBJ2-7; TCRdb selects TRBD1, and the lack of DNA leaves this call unchecked. The V gene's germline CDR1 is SGHAT and CDR2 FQNNGV. The CDR3 totals 15 residues. The CDR3 protein is CASSVSGGQIYEQYF.

V usage is TRBV15 and J usage is TRBJ2-1; lacking DNA, the TRBD1 call made by TCRdb goes unchecked. CDR1 LNHNV and CDR2 YYDKDF come from the germline V gene (reference sequence). The CDR3 contains 15 residues. The CDR3 loop is CATEPGQSSYNEQFF.

The chain couples TRBV20-1 to TRBJ1-1; the TRBD1 assignment by TCRdb is unverifiable without DNA. The length of the CDR3 is 15 residues. Per the germline V gene, CDR1 is DFQATT and CDR2 is SNEGSKA (reference sequence). The CDR3 loop reads CSARGTGGRNTEAFF.

The rearrangement uses TRBV4-1 and TRBJ2-5; TCRdb indicates TRBD1, and absent DNA this call remains unverified. The CDR3 has 14 amino acids. The germline CDR1 and CDR2 sequences are MGHRA and YSYEKL. CDR3 loop: CASSQGRGAETQYF.

The chain uses TRBV21-1 and TRBJ1-3. TRBV21-1 is listed as a pseudogene. The CDR3 sequence is 17 residues long. The CDR3 loop reads CASSKASRRFSGNTIYF.

The chain employs TRBV7-9 and TRBJ2-7. CDR3 length: 13 residues. Per germline, CDR1 SEHNR and CDR2 FQNEAQ (reference sequence). The chain's CDR3 is CASSLPQTPEQYF.

This rearrangement joins TRBV10-3 to TRBJ1-2. CDR3 size: 12 residues. Germline assignment: CDR1 ENHRY and CDR2 SYGVKD. CDR3 in amino acids: CAISDHNYGYTF.

The V gene is TRBV5-1, the J gene TRBJ1-5; checking the TCRdb D call of TRBD1 is not possible without DNA. CDR3 length: 13 residues. Germline-derived CDR1 and CDR2 are SGHRS and YFSETQ. This CDR3 is CASRPGADQPQHF.